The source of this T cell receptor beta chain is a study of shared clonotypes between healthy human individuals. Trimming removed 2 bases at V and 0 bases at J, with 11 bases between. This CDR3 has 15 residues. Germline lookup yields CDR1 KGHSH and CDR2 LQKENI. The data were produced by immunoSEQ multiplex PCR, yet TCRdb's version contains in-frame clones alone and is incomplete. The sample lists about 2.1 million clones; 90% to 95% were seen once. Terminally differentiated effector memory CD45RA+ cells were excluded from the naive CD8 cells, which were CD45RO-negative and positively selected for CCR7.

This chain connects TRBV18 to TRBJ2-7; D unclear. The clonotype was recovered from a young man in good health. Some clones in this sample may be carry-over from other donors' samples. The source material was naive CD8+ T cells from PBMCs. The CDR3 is CASSPSSYSSYEQYF. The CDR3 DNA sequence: TGTGCCAGCTCACCATCCAGTTACTCCTCCTACGAGCAGTACTTC.